Shown below are 16 T cell receptor beta chains from a single sample sequenced in a study of identical twins. One entry per CDR3 protein, called by TCRdb with MiXCR from the 5' RACE reads. Among over 550,000 distinct CDR3 sequences listed, around 7.4% were seen once. These data were also reused for a study on yellow fever vaccine responses in identical twins.

Specimen: PBMCs. The receptor set was obtained from a woman aged 18-29 years in good health.

This clonotype was seen at least ten times. This rearrangement joins TRBV11-1 to TRBJ2-3; 11 nucleotides agree with TRBD2. Germline trimming cut 0 bases from V and 6 bases from J; bases unmatched to any gene: 11. The CDR3 is made up of 18 amino acids. CDR1 is SGHAT and CDR2 is FQDESV in the germline V gene (reference sequence). The CDR3 DNA is TGTGCCAGCAGCTTAGCGCTGGTTCGGGGACTAGCGGTGGATACGCAGTATTTT. This encodes CASSLALVRGLAVDTQYF.

The J gene is TRBJ2-5, the V gene TRBV5-1; 7 positions match TRBD2. V shed 4 bases, J shed 0 bases, and the junction held 6 bases outside the gene matches. Germline CDR1 SGHRS, CDR2 YFSETQ. The CDR3 has 15 residues. Here the CDR3 reads CASSPHGGYQETQYF. CDR3 DNA sequence: TGCGCCAGCAGCCCTCACGGGGGGTACCAAGAGACCCAGTACTTC.

The genes are TRBV14 and TRBJ2-5; 9 nucleotides agree with TRBD1. J was trimmed by 5 bases and V by 4 bases; bases with no gene match: 11. Per the germline V gene, CDR1 is SGHDN and CDR2 is FVKESK. The CDR3 is made up of 16 amino acids. This CDR3 reads CASSPRVGQGHETQYF. CDR3 DNA sequence: TGTGCCAGCAGCCCTAGAGTGGGACAGGGTCACGAGACCCAGTACTTC.

This clonotype was counted a few times. The chain carries TRBV7-9 and TRBJ2-1; the D gene could be TRBD1 or TRBD2 (5 bases each). CDR1 SEHNR and CDR2 FQNEAQ come from the germline V gene (reference sequence). V was clipped by 7 bases and J by 7 bases, with 17 bases between them. This CDR3 comprises 14 residues. The CDR3 loop reads CASTRSGGWNEQFF. CDR3 coding DNA: TGTGCCAGCACCCGGAGTGGGGGATGGAATGAGCAGTTCTTC. Filled out from reference TRBV7-9 and TRBJ2-1, the complete variable domain reads DTGVSQNPRHKITKRGQNVTFRCDPISEHNRLYWYRQTLGQGPEFLTYFQNEAQLEKSRLLSDRFSAERPKGSFSTLEIQRTEQGDSAMYLCASTRSGGWNEQFFGPGTRLTVL.

This clonotype was seen a few times. The V gene is TRBV10-3, the J gene TRBJ2-1; 12 nucleotides match TRBD2. This CDR3 has 13 amino acids. Unmatched junction bases numbered 4, after V lost 10 bases and J lost 6 bases. Germline-derived CDR1 and CDR2 are ENHRY and SYGVKD. The DNA for the CDR3 is TGTGCCACCGGACTAGCGGGACCCAATGAGCAGTTCTTC. It codes for CATGLAGPNEQFF.

In its sample, this clonotype was seen many times. The CDR3 here is CASSSPGLAEDSYNEQFF. The DNA of the CDR3 is TGTGCCAGCAGTTCCCCGGGACTAGCGGAAGATTCTTACAATGAGCAGTTCTTC. The V and J genes are TRBV28 and TRBJ2-1, with 11 bases identical to TRBD2. The CDR3 runs to 18 residues. Germline trimming cut 4 bases from V and 4 bases from J; bases unmatched to any gene: 12. Germline V gives CDR1 MDHEN, CDR2 SYDVKM.

The V gene is TRBV5-1, the J gene TRBJ2-7; D is ambiguous. The CDR3 runs to 15 residues. The V end was cut by 6 bases, the J end by 5 bases, with 21 bases between. Germline V gene lookup returns CDR1 SGHRS and CDR2 YFSETQ. The CDR3 nucleotides are TGCGCCAGCACTGAAGTACCGGGTAGTTATGACGAGCAGTACTTC. It specifies CASTEVPGSYDEQYF.

V gene TRBV6-1 combines with J gene TRBJ2-1; the D gene is possibly TRBD1 (6 bases). This CDR3 is 16 amino acids long. Germline CDR1 and CDR2: MNHNS and SASEGT. The V gene lost 5 bases and the J gene lost 0 bases, with 14 bases spanning the gap. This CDR3 reads CASSPGQSSSYNEQFF. CDR3 bases: TGTGCCAGCAGTCCAGGACAGTCAAGCTCCTACAATGAGCAGTTCTTC.

This clonotype was observed a few times. The gene calls are TRBV6-2 or TRBV6-3 and TRBJ2-5; 8 bases are shared with TRBD1. This CDR3 comprises 14 residues. Germline lookup yields CDR1 MNHEY and CDR2 SVGEGT. The junction had 4 bases not matched to a gene; V was cut back by 6 bases and J by 1 base. The chain's CDR3 is CASRPTGVQETQYF. DNA for the CDR3: TGTGCCAGCAGGCCGACAGGGGTCCAAGAGACCCAGTACTTC.

Only a few counts were recorded for this clonotype. This chain links TRBV15 with TRBJ1-2; unclear D gene. CDR1 LNHNV and CDR2 YYDKDF come from the germline V gene (reference sequence). Trimming took 5 bases from V and 2 from J, leaving 12 bases between them. This CDR3 contains 14 residues. CDR3 coding DNA: TGTGCCACCAGCGGCGAGCGGATAAACTATGGCTACACCTTC. This sequence encodes CATSGERINYGYTF. The variable domain in full, completed from reference TRBV15 and TRBJ1-2, reads DAMVIQNPRYQVTQFGKPVTLSCSQTLNHNVMYWYQQKSSQAPKLLFHYYDKDFNNEADTPDNFQSRRPNTSFCFLDIRSPGLGDTAMYLCATSGERINYGYTFGSGTRLTVV.

The CDR3 spells CASSQESGGIYEQYV. As DNA, the CDR3 is TGTGCCAGCAGCCAAGAGAGCGGGGGAATCTACGAGCAGTACGTC. V and J are TRBV3-1 and TRBJ2-7, with TRBD2 matching over 8 bases. Germline-derived CDR1 and CDR2 are LGHDT and YNNKEL (reference sequence). V dropped 0 bases and J dropped 3; count of bases not matched to a gene: 4. CDR3 size: 15 residues.

V gene TRBV15 combines with J gene TRBJ2-7; the D call may be TRBD1 or TRBD2 (6 bases each). The germline V gene has CDR1 LNHNV and CDR2 YYDKDF (reference sequence). The CDR3 consists of 15 residues. Trimming left V 5 bases short and J 3 bases short, with 17 bases between. CDR3 region: CATSRSLEGGYEQYF. CDR3 DNA sequence: TGTGCCACCAGCCGCTCCCTGGAGGGGGGCTACGAGCAGTACTTC.

This sequence joins TRBV4-1 and TRBJ2-7; possibly TRBD1 or TRBD2 for D (6 bases each). The germline gives CDR1 MGHRA, CDR2 YSYEKL. Trimming cost V 5 bases and J 2 bases, with 13 bases left between them. CDR3 length: 14 amino acids. The CDR3 coding sequence is TGCGCCAGCAGCTCGGGAGAGGGGGCCTACGAGCAGTACTTC. Its translation: CASSSGEGAYEQYF.

The sample holds many counts of this clonotype. The V call is TRBV18, the J call TRBJ2-3, with 7 bases identical to TRBD1. Trimming at V came to 5 bases and at J to 1 base, leaving 0 bases not matched to a gene. CDR1 is KGHSH and CDR2 is LQKENI in the germline V gene. There are 13 residues in the CDR3. CDR3 nucleotide sequence: TGTGCCAGCTCAGGACAGGGCACAGATACGCAGTATTTT. Translating gives CASSGQGTDTQYF.

This clonotype was observed at least ten times. The rearrangement links TRBV5-5 to TRBJ2-2; maybe TRBD2 (5 bases). Per germline, CDR1 SGHKS and CDR2 YYEKEE (reference sequence). There are 16 residues in the CDR3. Trimming took 0 bases from V and 1 from J, leaving 10 bases between them. CDR3 coding DNA: TGTGCCAGCAGCTTGGGTACGGGGATGAACACCGGGGAGCTGTTTTTT. Protein sequence: CASSLGTGMNTGELFF.

In this sample, this clonotype turned up a few times. The chain has TRBV20-1 and TRBJ2-7; 16 nucleotides line up with TRBD2. The J segment lost 7 bases and the V segment lost 1 base, leaving 10 bases of the junction unmatched. This CDR3 is built from 17 residues. Germline CDR1 reads DFQATT; CDR2 reads SNEGSKA (reference sequence). CDR3 in DNA: TGCAGTGCTAGAGGTCCGGGACTAGCGGGAGGGCCGGGGGAGCAGTACTTC. Protein sequence: CSARGPGLAGGPGEQYF.